This TCR beta chain stems from a study of T-cell memory formation after mild COVID-19. Study observations and caveats: Clones which contracted sat mainly in CM and EM if CD4+, and in EMRA if CD8+.

After 5'RACE with constant-segment primers, TCR alpha and TCR beta cDNA libraries carrying sample barcodes and UMIs were obtained. TCRdb used MiXCR to reprocess the 5' RACE reads, holding one entry per CDR3 protein. This sample has 65,000 to 90,000 distinct CDR3 sequences; around 13% occur once, and the top ten carry 41%. As concerns this clonotype: Its matching antigen is unknown.

The ends were cut back, 5 bases at V and 2 bases at J, with 16 bases in the middle. There are 15 residues in the CDR3. The germline V gene encodes CDR1 SGHAT and CDR2 FQNNGV. The chain uses TRBV11-2 and TRBJ2-7; maybe TRBD1 (5 bases). The sequence was obtained from a man between 18 and 35 years old who had mild COVID-19 (a few samples of this study predate the infection). Cell type and time point are not known. The sequenced sample was PBMCs or a T cell subset sorted from them (not recorded which). DNA for the CDR3: TGTGCCAGCAGCCTAAGGGCAGGGCAGCCCTACGAGCAGTACTTC. It encodes CASSLRAGQPYEQYF.